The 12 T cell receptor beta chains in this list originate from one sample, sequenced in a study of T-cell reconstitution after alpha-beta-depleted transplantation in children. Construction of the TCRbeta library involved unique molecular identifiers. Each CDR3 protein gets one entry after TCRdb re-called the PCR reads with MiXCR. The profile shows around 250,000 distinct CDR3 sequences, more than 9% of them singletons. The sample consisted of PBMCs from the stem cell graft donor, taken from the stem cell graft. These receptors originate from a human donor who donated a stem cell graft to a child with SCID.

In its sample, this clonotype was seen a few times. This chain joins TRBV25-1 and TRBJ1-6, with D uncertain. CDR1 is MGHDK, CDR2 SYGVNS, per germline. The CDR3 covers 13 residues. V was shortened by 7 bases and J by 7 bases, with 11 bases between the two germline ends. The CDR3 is CASMESANSPLHF. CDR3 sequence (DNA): TGTGCCAGCATGGAGAGTGCCAATTCACCCCTCCACTTT.

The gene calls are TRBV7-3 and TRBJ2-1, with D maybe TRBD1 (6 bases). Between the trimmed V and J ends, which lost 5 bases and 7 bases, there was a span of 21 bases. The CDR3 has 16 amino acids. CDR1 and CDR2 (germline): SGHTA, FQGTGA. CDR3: CASSPQTDRKVNEQFF. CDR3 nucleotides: TGTGCCAGCAGCCCCCAAACAGACAGGAAAGTGAATGAGCAGTTCTTC.

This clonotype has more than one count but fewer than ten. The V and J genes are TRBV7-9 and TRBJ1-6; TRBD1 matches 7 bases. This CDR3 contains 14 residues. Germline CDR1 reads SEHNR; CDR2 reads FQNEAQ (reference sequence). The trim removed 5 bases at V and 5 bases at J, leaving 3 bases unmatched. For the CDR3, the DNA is TGTGCCAGCAGCCTCGACAGGGATAATTCACCCCTCCACTTT. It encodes CASSLDRDNSPLHF.

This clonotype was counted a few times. CDR3 bases: TGTGCCAGCAGCTTAGCCGGGGCCCCTAGCTCCTACGAGCAGTACTTC. Protein product: CASSLAGAPSSYEQYF. This chain connects TRBV7-9 to TRBJ2-7, with D possibly being TRBD1 or TRBD2 (5 bases each). Germline V lookup: CDR1 SEHNR, CDR2 FQNEAQ (reference sequence). Trimming took off 0 bases at V and 0 bases at J, with 12 bases between the two ends. CDR3 size: 16 residues.

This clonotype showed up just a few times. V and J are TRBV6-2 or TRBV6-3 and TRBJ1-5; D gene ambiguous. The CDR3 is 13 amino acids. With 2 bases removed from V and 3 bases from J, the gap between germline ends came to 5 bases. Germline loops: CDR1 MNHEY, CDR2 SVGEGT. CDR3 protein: CASSYRDNQPQHF. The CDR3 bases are TGTGCCAGCAGTTACAGGGACAATCAGCCCCAGCATTTT.

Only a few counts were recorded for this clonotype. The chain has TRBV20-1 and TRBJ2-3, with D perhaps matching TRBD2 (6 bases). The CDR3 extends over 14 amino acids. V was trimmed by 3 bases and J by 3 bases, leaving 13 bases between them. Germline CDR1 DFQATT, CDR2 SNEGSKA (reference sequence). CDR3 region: CSASIGLATDTQYF. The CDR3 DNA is TGCAGTGCTAGTATAGGGCTAGCGACAGATACGCAGTATTTT.

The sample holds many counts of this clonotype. The CDR3: CASSNRRELFF. CDR3 nucleotide sequence: TGTGCCAGCAGTAATCGACGGGAGCTGTTTTTT. J is TRBJ2-2 and V is TRBV12-3 or TRBV12-4; D remains unclear. The ends were cut back, 5 bases at V and 9 bases at J, with 7 bases in the middle. The CDR3 has 11 amino acids.

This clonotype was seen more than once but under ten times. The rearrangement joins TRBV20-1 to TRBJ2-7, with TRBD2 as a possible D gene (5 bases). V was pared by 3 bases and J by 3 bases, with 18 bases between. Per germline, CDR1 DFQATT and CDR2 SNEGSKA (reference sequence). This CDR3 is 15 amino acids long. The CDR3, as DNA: TGCAGTGCTAGCAAACCGGGCCCGGGGAGCTACGAGCAGTACTTC. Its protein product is CSASKPGPGSYEQYF.

CDR3 residues: CSATSPPDWGISYEQYF. The DNA of the CDR3 is TGCAGTGCCACCTCACCCCCCGACTGGGGGATATCCTACGAGCAGTACTTC. The chain combines TRBV20-1 with TRBJ2-7; the D call may be TRBD1 or TRBD2 (5 bases each). The CDR3 covers 17 residues. V shed 6 bases and J shed 1 base, with 25 bases lying between them. Per the germline V gene, CDR1 is DFQATT and CDR2 is SNEGSKA (reference sequence).

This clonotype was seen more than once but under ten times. In DNA, the CDR3 is TGCAGTGCTAGAGGTGGGACTAGTTGGGAGACCCAGTACTTC. Amino acid sequence: CSARGGTSWETQYF. The V and J genes are TRBV20-1 and TRBJ2-5; 8 bases match TRBD2. The germline gives CDR1 DFQATT, CDR2 SNEGSKA (reference sequence). The CDR3 has 14 residues. The trim removed 1 base at V and 5 bases at J, leaving 6 bases unmatched.

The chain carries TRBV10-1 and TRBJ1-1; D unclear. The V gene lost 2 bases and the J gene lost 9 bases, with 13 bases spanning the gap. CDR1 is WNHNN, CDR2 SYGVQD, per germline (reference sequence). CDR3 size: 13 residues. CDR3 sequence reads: CASSEPPDGKAFF. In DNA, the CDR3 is TGCGCCAGCAGTGAGCCTCCGGACGGGAAAGCTTTCTTT.

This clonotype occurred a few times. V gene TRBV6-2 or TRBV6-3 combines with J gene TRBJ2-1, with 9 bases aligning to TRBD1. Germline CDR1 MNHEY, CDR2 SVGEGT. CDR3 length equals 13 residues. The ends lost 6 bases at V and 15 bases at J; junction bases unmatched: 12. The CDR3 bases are TGTGCCAGCAGCCACGAACCGGGACAGGGACGGTTCTTC. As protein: CASSHEPGQGRFF.